This TCR beta chain is drawn from a study of technical replicates of blood from a handful of donors. V gave up 4 bases and J gave up 6 bases, with 12 bases separating them. Per the germline V gene, CDR1 is MNHEY and CDR2 is SVGAGI. This CDR3 contains 14 residues. Using immunoSEQ multiplex PCR, the repertoire was profiled, and TCRdb retains in-frame clones only, with some absent. The table records about 80,000 clones, approximately 96% of them present only once. This clonotype was obtained from a human donor in good health. Material for sequencing was T cells isolated from PBMCs. The chain couples TRBV6-5 to TRBJ1-4, with D maybe TRBD1 (6 bases). The CDR3 sequence: CASSFSQGYEKLFF. The CDR3 coding sequence is TGTGCCAGCAGTTTTTCACAGGGATATGAAAAACTGTTTTTT.